This TCR beta chain was observed in a study of CD8+ T cells in alopecia areata. Extracted RNA was reverse transcribed, and the resulting cDNA served as sequencing template. Only in-frame clones appear in the TCRdb table, and some are missing; sequencing was by immunoSEQ multiplex PCR. The repertoire consists of about 200,000 clones, with about 50% occurring once and the leading ten covering around 1.4%. The V gene lost 6 bases and the J gene lost 4 bases, with 12 bases spanning the gap. In germline, CDR1 is MNHNS, CDR2 SASEGT. The CDR3 runs 13 residues. Turning to this clone: As yet, its antigen is unknown.

Study-wide points: Tofacitinib significantly brought down scalp clonality and expanded CD8+ clones among top 100. Scalp lesions, especially in alopecia totalis/universalis, had higher clonality than normal scalp.

The treatment here: oral pan-JAK inhibitor, 5-10 mg twice daily. The sample here was CD4+ T cells sorted from blood, taken at week 4, from a patient treated with tofacitinib. This TCR was recovered from a human donor with alopecia areata. The rearrangement uses TRBV6-1 and TRBJ1-2, with D possibly being TRBD1 (6 bases). Here the CDR3 reads CASSRQATYGYTF. For the CDR3, the DNA is TGTGCCAGCAGCCGACAGGCGACCTATGGCTACACCTTC.